This TCR beta chain was found in a study of shared clonotypes between healthy human individuals. Assay used: immunoSEQ multiplex PCR; TCRdb lists only in-frame clones, some missing. The sample contains 800,000 to 1,200,000 clones, around 82% of which appear only once. The germline V and J ends were trimmed by 3 bases and 6 bases, with 24 bases remaining between them. CDR1 is SGHTA and CDR2 is FQGNSA in the germline V gene. The CDR3 has 17 amino acids. The clonotype was recovered from a man aged 18 to 30 in good health. Some clones in this sample may be carry-over from other donors' samples. The chain links TRBV7-2 to TRBJ2-7; D may be TRBD1 or TRBD2 (6 bases each). The sequencing sample was made of memory CD4+ T cells from PBMCs. The subset: CD45RA-negative fraction. CDR3 region: CASSFRRYTGRSGEQYF. CDR3 nucleotide sequence: TGTGCCAGCAGCTTCCGACGTTACACAGGGAGGTCTGGCGAGCAGTACTTC.